The T cell receptor beta chain under discussion was sequenced for a study of blood T cell repertoires in COVID-19 (dated by TCRdb to the early 2020s). In terms of the full investigation: Samples from collaborators originated in the United States, Italy and Spain and spanned both the acute and convalescent phases of COVID-19. The material from the prospective study consisted of cDNA or gDNA derived from T cells, B-cell-depleted T cells, or PBMCs. Deeply sampled blood TCRbeta repertoires from subjects exposed to, actively infected with, or recovered from COVID-19 were included in the dataset. A freely available public database, intended as a resource for researchers studying the immune response to SARS-CoV-2, is where the repertoires were released. The samples were drawn from the first 160 participants of the ongoing ImmuneRACE study and from roughly 1,300 subjects provided by 6 global collaborators. Sample metadata almost always included a de-identified subject ID, COVID-19 status, age in years and sex. HLA class I and class II types, where available, came from metadata supplied by the sample provider rather than from assay-based typing.

As regards this clone: The specificity of this receptor is unknown. Base qualities are not provided; no much larger clone lies one nucleotide away.

TCRbeta CDR3 regions were amplified from genomic DNA using the immunoSEQ Assay, a bias-controlled multiplex PCR. The study's processing was this. The number of nucleated cells in each sample was estimated by amplification of reference gene primers within the assay. To quantify the absolute abundance of each unique TCRbeta CDR3 rearrangement, sequence reads were collapsed and filtered. For each sample, productive Simpson clonality was calculated by taking the square root of Simpson's diversity index across productive rearrangements. The clones in this table, taken by TCRdb from immuneACCESS, are in-frame only. Not every clone is retained; where verified, under half of the shortfall comes from an unresolved V gene, and the cause of the rest is unknown. The D gene and trimming were derived from the DNA, and the V and J assignments and clone size from that table. The sample table records approximately 250,000 clones; around 85% of these occur just once. Clones ranked in the top ten supply around 9.8% of the sample.

The germline ends are 13 bases apart after V is trimmed by 6 bases and J by 1 base. The cysteine opens and the phenylalanine closes a CDR3 of 14 amino acids. Only the CDR3 part of the read is kept: 42 bases, read in frame from the first base. Sequences MNHEY (CDR1) and SMNVEV (CDR2) are obtained from the germline V gene (reference sequence). In the prospective study, participants were about 18 to 100 years old, resided in under 30 geographic areas of the United States, and were enrolled through a virtual design. In the prospective study, cohorts were assigned on the basis of participant-reported clinical history obtained from a screening survey and a study questionnaire. Each participant in the prospective study had whole blood, serum and a nasopharyngeal or oropharyngeal swab collected by mobile phlebotomists. Prospective study participants could optionally give additional blood draws and questionnaires over an approximately 2-month period. Blood samples from the prospective study were shipped frozen or at room temperature prior to DNA extraction.

Overall results and qualifications from the work: Clinical and demographic metadata were provided uncurated, with the amount varying by source and participant.

The chain was built from TRBV27 and TRBJ2-7; the D gene is perhaps TRBD1, on 5 matching bases. This TCR was sampled from a woman aged 50 to 60 with acute COVID-19. Material: PBMCs or T cells enriched from blood (not recorded which). CDR3 protein: CASSRQAGSYEQYF. The bases read TGTGCCAGCAGCCGTCAGGCAGGGTCCTACGAGCAGTACTTC.